In its sample, the clone carrying this TCR beta chain was seen many times. Patients affected by ophthalmopathy presented a Clinical Activity Score of at least 3, a NOSPECS grade of at least 4, and disease duration below 3 months. PBMCs were collected from an approximately 10 ml volume of fresh peripheral blood. The CDR3 regions of TCR beta were amplified from RNA transcripts. Researchers ran a first-round RT-PCR on the TCR CDR3 using the HTBI primer set. TCRdb re-called the multiplex PCR reads with MiXCR, one entry per CDR3 protein. The sample lists some 370,000 distinct CDR3 sequences, about 14% seen once, with 25% to 30% in the top ten. The CDR3 totals 17 residues. Germline V gene lookup returns CDR1 LGHNA and CDR2 YNFKEQ. V was trimmed by 4 bases and J by 8 bases, leaving 24 bases between them. These data are taken from a study of T cells in Graves' hyperthyroidism and ophthalmopathy.

This rearrangement joins TRBV4-2 to TRBJ2-1; D ambiguous. This receptor was identified in a man in his forties or fifties with Graves' ophthalmopathy. The source material was blood. CDR3: CASSLPPRFGGVYEQFF. CDR3 DNA: TGTGCCAGCAGCCTCCCGCCCCGTTTTGGCGGAGTGTATGAGCAGTTCTTC.